Described below is a single TCR beta chain sequence and its context. This CDR3 is 13 amino acids long. V was clipped by 6 bases and J by 3 bases, with 12 bases between them. Germline values: CDR1 SGHDT, CDR2 YYEEEE. Clones were read by immunoSEQ multiplex PCR, and TCRdb kept only the in-frame ones, dropping some. In the table there are about 37,000 clones, over 75% of which are singletons. This sample is part of a study of blood T cell repertoires in COVID-19. Background on the study: T cells, B-cell-depleted T cells, or PBMCs provided the cDNA or gDNA that served as material.

The sample consisted of peripheral blood. The sequence was obtained from a human donor in a cohort sampled during active COVID-19. The rearrangement links TRBV5-6 to TRBJ1-1; D is unresolved. The CDR3 sequence is CASTEGYYTEAFF. DNA for the CDR3: TGTGCCAGCACGGAGGGCTACTACACTGAAGCTTTCTTT.